This T cell receptor (beta chain) was identified during a study of blood T cells in healthy people across ages. Through a sample-barcoded 5' primer and a J-beta primer mix, a second PCR was run for about 6 to 11 cycles. TCRdb recomputed calls from the 5' RACE reads with MiXCR, one row per CDR3 protein. Found here are hundreds of thousands of distinct CDR3 sequences, around 27% of them singletons; the top ten hold approximately 3.3%. V was trimmed by 5 bases and J by 4 bases, leaving 14 bases between them. This CDR3 is 14 amino acids long. Germline V gene data show CDR1 as MNHEY and CDR2 as SVGEGT. The table lists this clonotype with a few counts. No fewer than 5.5 micrograms of total RNA were isolated from every sample. This sample was shared with a second study, whose subject was T cells of mothers and their children.

This TCR came from a boy aged 2-9 years in good health. The source material was blood. This chain joins TRBV6-2 or TRBV6-3 and TRBJ1-2; D is unresolved. CDR3 residues: CASSRTGVSYGYTF. The CDR3 bases are TGTGCCAGCAGTCGGACCGGAGTATCCTATGGCTACACCTTC.